This is a list of T cell receptor beta chains from one sample in a study of blood T cell repertoires in COVID-19. Measured with immunoSEQ multiplex PCR; TCRdb has only the in-frame clones, and not every one. Among around 140,000 clones listed, just under 85% were seen once. Sequences were obtained from PBMCs or T cells enriched from blood (not recorded which). These receptors all come from a woman aged 50 to 65 with acute COVID-19. CDR3s include the opening cysteine and the closing phenylalanine or tryptophan. The D gene is left open where the match is weak. A row's size may be missing; if present it is once, few, many or a size class.

size | D | J | V | DNA | CDR3
. | . | TRBJ2-7 | TRBV7-7 | TGTGCCAGCAGCCCCGAGCCAGGGACCTACGAGCAGTACTTC | CASSPEPGTYEQYF
. | TRBD1 | TRBJ1-5 | TRBV4-3 | TGCGCCAGCAGCCAAGATCGGACAGGGCTTAATCAGCCCCAGCATTTT | CASSQDRTGLNQPQHF
once | TRBD2 | TRBJ2-3 | TRBV3-1/TRBV3-2 | TGTGCCAGCAGCCAAGACCCAGCGGGAGTGTCGGATACGCAGTATTTT | CASSQDPAGVSDTQYF
many | . | TRBJ1-2 | TRBV19 | TGTGCCAGTAGTATTTTAGCCGGGGGCTATGGCTACACCTTC | CASSILAGGYGYTF
. | . | TRBJ1-2 | TRBV7-8 | TGTGCCAGCAGTCCGCAGGAATCTAACTATGGCTACACCTTC | CASSPQESNYGYTF
. | TRBD1 | TRBJ1-2 | TRBV18 | TGTGCCAGCTCACCAGCTGGCGTGGACAGGGCCTATGGCTACACCTTC | CASSPAGVDRAYGYTF
. | TRBD2 | TRBJ2-1 | TRBV4-1 | TGCGCCAGCAGCTCAGGACTAGCGGGAGGCCTCTACAATGAGCAGTTCTTC | CASSSGLAGGLYNEQFF
. | TRBD1 | TRBJ2-7 | TRBV12-3/TRBV12-4 | TGTGCCAGCAGGACAGGGGGCGGTAACGAGCAGTACTTC | CASRTGGGNEQYF
few | . | TRBJ2-1 | TRBV3-1/TRBV3-2 | TGTGCCAGCAGCCAATCACAGTCCCAAAGCAATGAGCAGTTCTTC | CASSQSQSQSNEQFF
. | TRBD1 | TRBJ2-2 | TRBV18 | TGTGCCAGCTCACCAGGATCCAGGACAGGGGACACCGGGGAGCTGTTTTTT | CASSPGSRTGDTGELFF
. | TRBD2 | TRBJ2-3 | TRBV4-2 | TGTGCCAGCAGCCAACGCCCGGGGACTGGGGGGGCAGATACGCAGTATTTT | CASSQRPGTGGADTQYF
. | TRBD2 | TRBJ2-1 | TRBV6-2/TRBV6-3 | TGTGCCAGCAGTTACTCGCCTAGCGGGAGTTACAATGAGCAGTTCTTC | CASSYSPSGSYNEQFF
few | TRBD2 | TRBJ2-3 | TRBV30 | TGTGCCTGGAGTGAGGGACTAGCGGGAGGAGATACGCAGTATTTT | CAWSEGLAGGDTQYF
. | . | TRBJ1-3 | TRBV3-1/TRBV3-2 | TGTGCCAGCAGCCAAACAGACTCTGGAAACACCATATATTTT | CASSQTDSGNTIYF
. | . | TRBJ1-1 | TRBV5-1 | TGCGCCAGCAGCACAAGGGGAGGGAGCAGCACTCAAGCTTTCTTT | CASSTRGGSSTQAFF
. | TRBD2 | TRBJ2-1 | TRBV7-2 | TGTGCCAGCAGCCCCTGGACTAGCGGGGAGCGTAATGAGCAGTTCTTC | CASSPWTSGERNEQFF
. | TRBD1 | TRBJ1-5 | TRBV19 | TGTGCCAGTACCTACGGACAGGGGTGGAATCAGCCCCAGCATTTT | CASTYGQGWNQPQHF
. | . | TRBJ1-1 | TRBV27 | TGTGCCAGCAGTTTATATCGGGGTACTGAAGCTTTCTTT | CASSLYRGTEAFF
. | TRBD2 | TRBJ2-1 | TRBV24-1 | TGTGCCACCAGTGTAGGAAGCGGGAGGAGAAATGAGCAGTTCTTC | CATSVGSGRRNEQFF
. | TRBD1 | TRBJ1-5 | TRBV6-1 | TGTGCCAGCAGTGAACGCAGGGGGCTTAGCAATCAGCCCCAGCATTTT | CASSERRGLSNQPQHF
. | . | TRBJ2-7 | TRBV7-8 | TGTGCCAGCAGCTTAGAGGCTAGCGCGGGACCCTACGAGCAGTACTTC | CASSLEASAGPYEQYF
. | TRBD1 | TRBJ1-2 | TRBV7-9 | TGTGCCAGCAGCCATGGGACAGGGCTCTCCTATGGCTACACCTTC | CASSHGTGLSYGYTF
. | . | TRBJ1-3 | TRBV27 | TGTGCCACAGGGTGGGCCAAGGGAGGGTCTGGAAACACCATATATTTT | CATGWAKGGSGNTIYF
. | . | TRBJ1-2 | TRBV29-1 | TGCAGCGTTGATTCTGAGGGGGGGTATGGCTACACCTTC | CSVDSEGGYGYTF
. | . | TRBJ2-1 | TRBV19 | TGTGCCAGTAGTAGCTATCGCGGGCTCCTGAATGAGCAGTTCTTC | CASSSYRGLLNEQFF
. | TRBD1 | TRBJ2-2 | TRBV6-6 | TGTGCCAGCAGTTACTCGATGGGACAGGGAACCGGGGAGCTGTTTTTT | CASSYSMGQGTGELFF
once | . | TRBJ2-1 | TRBV30 | TGTGCCTGGAGTGCCAGGTTTAATGAGCAGTTCTTC | CAWSARFNEQFF
. | TRBD2 | TRBJ2-1 | TRBV11-2 | TGTGCCAGCAGCCCCAGCGGGGGCAATGAGCAGTTCTTC | CASSPSGGNEQFF
. | TRBD2 | TRBJ2-3 | TRBV7-3 | TGTGCCAGCAGCTCCGGACTAGCGGGAGTATCAGATACGCAGTATTTT | CASSSGLAGVSDTQYF
. | . | TRBJ2-7 | TRBV2 | TGTGCCAGCAGTCAGGACAGCGTAGCCTCCTACGAGCAGTACTTC | CASSQDSVASYEQYF
. | TRBD1 | TRBJ1-5 | TRBV19 | TGTGCCAGTAGTAGGACAGGGGGAGAGCCCCAGCATTTT | CASSRTGGEPQHF
few | TRBD2 | TRBJ2-7 | TRBV4-2 | TGTGCCAGCAGCCAAGATAGGACTAGCGGGAGGACCAACGAGCAGTACTTC | CASSQDRTSGRTNEQYF
. | TRBD2 | TRBJ2-5 | TRBV10-3 | TGTGCCACCATGGAGGCTAGCGGGAGTACTGAGACCCAGTACTTC | CATMEASGSTETQYF
. | . | TRBJ1-2 | TRBV5-4 | TGTGCCAGCAGCTTGGGGGGGCCCCTTCAGGGCTACACCTTC | CASSLGGPLQGYTF
. | . | TRBJ2-2 | TRBV12-3/TRBV12-4 | TGTGCCAGCAGCTACCTGGAGGCCGGGGAGCTGTTTTTT | CASSYLEAGELFF
. | . | TRBJ1-4 | TRBV4-2 | TGTGCCAGCAGCCCACCCCAGGGGCGCACTAATGAAAAACTGTTTTTT | CASSPPQGRTNEKLFF
. | . | TRBJ1-2 | TRBV3-1/TRBV3-2 | TGTGCCAGCAGCCAACGGGGATCCGGCTACACCTTC | CASSQRGSGYTF
. | . | TRBJ1-2 | TRBV4-3 | TGCGCCAGCAGCCAAGATAGGGGGATCGGGGGCTACACCTTC | CASSQDRGIGGYTF
. | . | TRBJ2-7 | TRBV3-1/TRBV3-2 | TGTGCCAGCAGCCAAGGCCCGGACAGCACCTACGAGCAGTACTTC | CASSQGPDSTYEQYF
. | . | TRBJ2-7 | TRBV5-1 | TGCGCCAGCAGAAACCTCCGGACAGACTCCTACGAGCAGTACTTC | CASRNLRTDSYEQYF
. | . | TRBJ1-6 | TRBV30 | TGTGCCTGGAGTGTACAGGAGGGGTATAATTCACCCCTCCACTTT | CAWSVQEGYNSPLHF
. | TRBD2 | TRBJ2-7 | TRBV10-1 | TGCGCCAGCAGCGAGACGGCTAGCGGATACTACGAGCAGTACTTC | CASSETASGYYEQYF
. | TRBD1 | TRBJ1-2 | TRBV5-1 | TGCGCCAGCAGCTGGAGTCAGGGGGACTATGGCTACACCTTC | CASSWSQGDYGYTF
. | TRBD1 | TRBJ1-2 | TRBV13 | TGTGCCAGCAGCCCGCGGGACAGGGGATACGGTGGCTACACCTTC | CASSPRDRGYGGYTF
. | . | TRBJ2-5 | TRBV27 | TGTGCCAGCAGTCCGTTGGACAGCCAAGAGACCCAGTACTTC | CASSPLDSQETQYF
. | . | TRBJ1-1 | TRBV2 | TGTGCCAGCAGTGGAAGGTCAGACGCGGGCACTGAAGCTTTCTTT | CASSGRSDAGTEAFF
. | TRBD1 | TRBJ2-7 | TRBV7-2 | TGTGCCAGCAGCTTAATGGGGGGGACAGGGGCGTACGAGCAGTACTTC | CASSLMGGTGAYEQYF
. | TRBD1 | TRBJ2-7 | TRBV6-5 | TGTGCCAGCAGGACCAGGGGGCAGTCCTACGAGCAGTACTTC | CASRTRGQSYEQYF
. | . | TRBJ2-7 | TRBV6-2/TRBV6-3 | TGTGCCAGCAGCCGACAGGTCGGGCACGGCGAGCAGTACTTC | CASSRQVGHGEQYF
. | . | TRBJ1-6 | TRBV7-3 | TGTGCCAGCAGCTCACGGGTTCTGGGTTCACCCCTCCACTTT | CASSSRVLGSPLHF
. | TRBD1 | TRBJ2-7 | TRBV5-3 | TGTGCCAGAAGCGCCCACAGGGGGAGCGGCTACGAGCAGTACTTC | CARSAHRGSGYEQYF
. | . | TRBJ1-1 | TRBV2 | TGTGCCAGCAAGAGAGAGGACAATGTGGGGACTGAAGCTTTCTTT | CASKREDNVGTEAFF
. | TRBD2 | TRBJ2-3 | TRBV18 | TGTGCCAGCTCACCTAAAGAAACTAGCGGGGGAAGCACAGATACGCAGTATTTT | CASSPKETSGGSTDTQYF
. | TRBD1 | TRBJ2-5 | TRBV11-3 | TGTGCCAGCAGCTTAACCCAGGGGGAGTTCGAGACCCAGTACTTC | CASSLTQGEFETQYF
. | TRBD1 | TRBJ2-7 | TRBV10-3 | TGTGCCATCAGTGATACCCGAGGGGGCCCCTACACCTACGAGCAGTACTTC | CAISDTRGGPYTYEQYF
. | TRBD1 | TRBJ2-7 | TRBV2 | TGTGCCAGCAGTGCCAGGGGGAGCGAGCAGTACTTC | CASSARGSEQYF
. | TRBD1 | TRBJ2-7 | TRBV5-5 | TGTGCCAGCAGCTTGGCTGGACAGGGGGCTCTCTACGAGCAGTACTTC | CASSLAGQGALYEQYF
once | . | TRBJ1-2 | TRBV7-6 | TGTGCCAGCAGCTTAGGGCCCCCGACTAACTATGGCTACACCTTC | CASSLGPPTNYGYTF
. | . | TRBJ1-4 | TRBV14 | TGTGCCAGCAGCCAAGCTCGGGGTTTGGAAGAAAAACTGTTTTTT | CASSQARGLEEKLFF